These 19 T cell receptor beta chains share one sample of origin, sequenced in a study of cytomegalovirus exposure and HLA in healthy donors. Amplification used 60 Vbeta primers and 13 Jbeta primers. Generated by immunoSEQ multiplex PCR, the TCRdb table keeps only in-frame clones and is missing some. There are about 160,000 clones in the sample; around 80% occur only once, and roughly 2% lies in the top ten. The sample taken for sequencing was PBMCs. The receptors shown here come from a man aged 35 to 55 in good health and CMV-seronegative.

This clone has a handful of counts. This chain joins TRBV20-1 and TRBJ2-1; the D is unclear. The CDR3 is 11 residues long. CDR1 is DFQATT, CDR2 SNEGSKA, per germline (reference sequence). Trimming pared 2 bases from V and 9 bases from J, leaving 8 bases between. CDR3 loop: CSARNRSEQFF. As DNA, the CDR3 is TGCAGTGCTAGAAATAGGAGTGAGCAGTTCTTC.

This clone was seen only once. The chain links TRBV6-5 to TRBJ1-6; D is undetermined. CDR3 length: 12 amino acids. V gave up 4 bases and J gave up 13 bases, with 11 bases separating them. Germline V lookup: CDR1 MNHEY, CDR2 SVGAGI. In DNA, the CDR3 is TGTGCCAGCAGTTCACTGCGGTTCCCCCTCCACTTT. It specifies CASSSLRFPLHF.

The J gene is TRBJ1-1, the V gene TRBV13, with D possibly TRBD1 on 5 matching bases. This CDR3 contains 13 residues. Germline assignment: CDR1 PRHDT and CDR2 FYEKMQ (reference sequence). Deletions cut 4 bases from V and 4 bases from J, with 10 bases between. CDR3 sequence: CASSSTGGTEAFF. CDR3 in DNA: TGTGCCAGCAGCTCAACAGGTGGCACTGAAGCTTTCTTT.

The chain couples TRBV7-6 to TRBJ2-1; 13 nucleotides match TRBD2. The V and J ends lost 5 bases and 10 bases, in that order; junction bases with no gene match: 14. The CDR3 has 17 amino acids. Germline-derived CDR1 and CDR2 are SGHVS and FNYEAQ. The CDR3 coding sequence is TGTGCCAGCAGCCCACCGGGACTAGCGGGAAGCTCGGGGGAGCAGTTCTTC. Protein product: CASSPPGLAGSSGEQFF.

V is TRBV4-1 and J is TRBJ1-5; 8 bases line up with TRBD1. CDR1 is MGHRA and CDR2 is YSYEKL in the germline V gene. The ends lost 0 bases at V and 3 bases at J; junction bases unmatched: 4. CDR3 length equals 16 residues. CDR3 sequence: CASSQEAGGYNQPQHF. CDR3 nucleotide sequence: TGCGCCAGCAGCCAAGAGGCAGGGGGCTACAATCAGCCCCAGCATTTT.

The CDR3 loop reads CASSRDRAGTEAFF. CDR3 DNA sequence: TGTGCCAGCAGTAGAGACAGGGCAGGCACTGAAGCTTTCTTT. The V call is TRBV28, the J call TRBJ1-1, with 7 nucleotides matching TRBD1. Germline-derived CDR1 and CDR2 are MDHEN and SYDVKM. V was clipped by 5 bases and J by 4 bases; unmatched bases: 7. The CDR3 covers 14 residues.

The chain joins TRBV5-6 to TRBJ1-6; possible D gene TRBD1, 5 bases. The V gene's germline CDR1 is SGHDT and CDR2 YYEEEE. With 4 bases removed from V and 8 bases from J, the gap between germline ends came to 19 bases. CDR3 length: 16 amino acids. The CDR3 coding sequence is TGTGCCAGCAGCGGTGTGGGGGGTCGGTATGATTCACCCCTCCACTTT. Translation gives CASSGVGGRYDSPLHF.

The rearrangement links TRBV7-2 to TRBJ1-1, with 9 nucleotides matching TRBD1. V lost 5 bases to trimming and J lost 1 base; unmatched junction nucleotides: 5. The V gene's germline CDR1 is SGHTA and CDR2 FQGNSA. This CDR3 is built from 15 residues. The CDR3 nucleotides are TGTGCCAGCAGCCAAATGACAGGGGGGAACACTGAAGCTTTCTTT. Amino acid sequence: CASSQMTGGNTEAFF.

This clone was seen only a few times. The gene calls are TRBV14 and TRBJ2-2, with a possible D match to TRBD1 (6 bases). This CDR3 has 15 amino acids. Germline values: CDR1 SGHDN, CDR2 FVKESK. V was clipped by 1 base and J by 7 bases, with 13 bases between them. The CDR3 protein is CASSQGNREVGELFF. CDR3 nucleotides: TGTGCCAGCAGCCAAGGAAACAGGGAAGTCGGGGAGCTGTTTTTT. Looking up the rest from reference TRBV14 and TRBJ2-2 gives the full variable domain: EAGVTQFPSHSVIEKGQTVTLRCDPISGHDNLYWYRRVMGKEIKFLLHFVKESKQDESGMPNNRFLAERTGGTYSTLKVQPAELEDSGVYFCASSQGNREVGELFFGEGSRLTVL.

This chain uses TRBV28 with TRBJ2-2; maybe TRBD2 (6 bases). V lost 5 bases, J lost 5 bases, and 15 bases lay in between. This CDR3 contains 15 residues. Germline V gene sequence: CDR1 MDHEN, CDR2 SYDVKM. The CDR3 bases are TGTGCCAGCAGTCTCCGACTAGGAAGAACCGGGGAGCTGTTTTTT. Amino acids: CASSLRLGRTGELFF.

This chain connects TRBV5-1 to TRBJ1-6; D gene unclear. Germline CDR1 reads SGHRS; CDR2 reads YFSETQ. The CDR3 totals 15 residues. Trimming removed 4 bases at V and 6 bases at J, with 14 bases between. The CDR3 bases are TGCGCCAGCAGCCCTGCTGCAGGTTCTAATTCACCCCTCCACTTT. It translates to CASSPAAGSNSPLHF.

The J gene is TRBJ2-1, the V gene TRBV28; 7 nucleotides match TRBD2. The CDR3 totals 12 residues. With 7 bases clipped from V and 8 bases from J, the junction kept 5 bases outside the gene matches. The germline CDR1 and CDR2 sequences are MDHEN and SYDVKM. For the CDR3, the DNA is TGTGCCAGCACCGGACTAGGTTATGAGCAGTTCTTC. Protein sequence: CASTGLGYEQFF.

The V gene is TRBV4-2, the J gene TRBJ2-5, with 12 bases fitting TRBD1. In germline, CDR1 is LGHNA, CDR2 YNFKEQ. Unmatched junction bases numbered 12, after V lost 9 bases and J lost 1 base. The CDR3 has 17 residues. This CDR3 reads CASTGTGGWPLQETQYF. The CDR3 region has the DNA TGTGCCAGTACCGGGACAGGGGGCTGGCCACTCCAAGAGACCCAGTACTTC.

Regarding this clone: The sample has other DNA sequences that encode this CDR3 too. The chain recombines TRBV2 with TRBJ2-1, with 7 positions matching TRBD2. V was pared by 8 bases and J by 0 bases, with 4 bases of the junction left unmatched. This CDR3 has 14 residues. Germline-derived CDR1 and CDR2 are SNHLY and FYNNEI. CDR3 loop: CASSLAASYNEQFF. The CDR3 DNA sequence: TGTGCCAGCTCTCTAGCGGCCTCCTACAATGAGCAGTTCTTC.

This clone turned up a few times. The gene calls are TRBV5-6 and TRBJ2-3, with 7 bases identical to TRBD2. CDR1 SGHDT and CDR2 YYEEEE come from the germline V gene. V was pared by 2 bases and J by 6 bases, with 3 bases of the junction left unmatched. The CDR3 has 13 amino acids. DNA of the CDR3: TGTGCCAGCAGCTTCCAGGGAGGGGATACGCAGTATTTT. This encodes CASSFQGGDTQYF.

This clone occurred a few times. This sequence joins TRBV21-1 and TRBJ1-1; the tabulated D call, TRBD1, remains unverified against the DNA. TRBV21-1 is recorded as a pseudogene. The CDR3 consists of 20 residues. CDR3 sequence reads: CASSKDDRVIHLGVNTEAFF. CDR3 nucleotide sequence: TGTGCCAGCAGCAAAGACGACAGGGTTATTCATTTGGGGGTGAACACTGAAGCTTTCTTT.

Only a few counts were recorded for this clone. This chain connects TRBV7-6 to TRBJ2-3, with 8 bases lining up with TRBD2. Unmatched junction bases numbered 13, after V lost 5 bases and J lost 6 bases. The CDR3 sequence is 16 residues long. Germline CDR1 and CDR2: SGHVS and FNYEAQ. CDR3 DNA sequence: TGTGCCAGCAGCCAACCGGGACTAGGCGGGACGGATACGCAGTATTTT. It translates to CASSQPGLGGTDTQYF.

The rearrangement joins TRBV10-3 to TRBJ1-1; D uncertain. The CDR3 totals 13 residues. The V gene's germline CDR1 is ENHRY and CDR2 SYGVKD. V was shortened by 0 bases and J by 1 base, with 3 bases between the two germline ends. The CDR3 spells CAISESRNTEAFF. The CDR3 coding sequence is TGTGCCATCAGTGAGTCGCGGAACACTGAAGCTTTCTTT.

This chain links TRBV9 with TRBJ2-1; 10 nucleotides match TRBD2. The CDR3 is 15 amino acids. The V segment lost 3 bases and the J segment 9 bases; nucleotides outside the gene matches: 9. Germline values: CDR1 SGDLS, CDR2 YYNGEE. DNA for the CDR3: TGTGCCAGCAGCGCTCTAGCGGGAGTAGGGGGTGAGCAGTTCTTC. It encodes CASSALAGVGGEQFF.